This T cell receptor (beta chain) was recorded in a study of T cells in Graves' hyperthyroidism and ophthalmopathy. With V trimmed by 3 bases and J by 5 bases, 7 bases remained unmatched. The CDR3 loop spans 16 amino acids. Germline CDR1 reads SGHRS; CDR2 reads YFSETQ. Graves' hyperthyroidism qualified as stable when ophthalmopathy did not progress within 18 months. Amplified TCR beta CDR3 regions came from RNA transcripts. When the TCR CDR3 underwent first-round RT-PCR, the HTBI primer set was used. From the multiplex PCR reads, TCRdb called clonotypes with MiXCR, one entry per CDR3 protein. Of approximately 870,000 distinct CDR3 sequences detected, 35% to 45% appear once; the ten largest clones hold around 9.3%. This clonotype has only a few counts.

The rearrangement uses TRBV5-1 and TRBJ2-2; TRBD1 aligns across 10 bases. Specimen: blood. This receptor was identified in a man younger than 30 with Graves' hyperthyroidism. In nucleotides, the CDR3 is TGCGCCAGCAGCTACGGACAGGGGGGCGAAACCGGGGAGCTGTTTTTT. It is translated as CASSYGQGGETGELFF.